The rows below give T cell receptor beta chains drawn from one sample of a study of T-cell memory formation after mild COVID-19. TCRdb ran MiXCR on the 5' RACE reads and lists one entry per CDR3 protein. The data hold 550,000 to 600,000 distinct CDR3 sequences, with 15% to 20% observed a single time. The sequenced sample consisted of PBMCs or a T cell subset sorted from them (not recorded which). The receptor set was obtained from an adult woman who had mild COVID-19 (a few samples of this study predate the infection). Cell type and time point are not known. Both conserved end residues are part of each CDR3. The D gene is left open where the match is weak. Clone size, where shown, is once, few, many, or a class for clones that have expanded.

few,TRBV7-9,TRBJ1-1,NA,TGTGCCAGCAGAAGCGTGAACACTGAAGCTTTCTTT,CASRSVNTEAFF
few,TRBV4-2,TRBJ2-7,TRBD2,TGTGCCAGCAGCCAACCCACTAGCGGGAGCTACGAGCAGTACTTC,CASSQPTSGSYEQYF
few,TRBV12-3/TRBV12-4,TRBJ2-6,NA,TGTGCCAGCACCAAAGGCCCTGGATCAGCTGGGGCCAACGTCCTGACTTTC,CASTKGPGSAGANVLTF
NA,TRBV2,TRBJ2-3,TRBD1,TGTGCCAGCAGTGAAGGACAGGGAAAAACAGATACGCAGTATTTT,CASSEGQGKTDTQYF
NA,TRBV4-3,TRBJ1-2,NA,TGCGCCAGCAGCCAAGATAATGCGGGACGCTACTATGGCTACACCTTC,CASSQDNAGRYYGYTF
few,TRBV18,TRBJ1-1,NA,TGTGCCAGCTCAGGGTCAGGTGCTGAAGCTTTCTTT,CASSGSGAEAFF
NA,TRBV27,TRBJ2-7,NA,TGTGCCAGCAGCCCAAGATCGGACGAGCAGTACTTC,CASSPRSDEQYF
few,TRBV12-3/TRBV12-4,TRBJ2-2,NA,TGTGCCAGCAGTTTAGGAGGGGGACACGGGGAGCTGTTTTTT,CASSLGGGHGELFF
few,TRBV7-7,TRBJ2-5,TRBD1,TGTGCTAGCAGCCCGAACAGGGGACAAGAGACCCAGTACTTC,CASSPNRGQETQYF
few,TRBV4-2,TRBJ2-5,NA,TGTGCCAGCAGCCAACTGGACTACGACCAAGAGACCCAGTACTTC,CASSQLDYDQETQYF
NA,TRBV5-4,TRBJ1-1,TRBD1,TGTGCCAGCAGCTTGGGGGCACAGGGGGGTGGGACTGAAGCTTTCTTT,CASSLGAQGGGTEAFF
NA,TRBV4-1,TRBJ2-3,TRBD2,TGCGCCAGCAGCCAAGAGTTGATGGCGGGGGGACCCGGAGATACGCAGTATTTT,CASSQELMAGGPGDTQYF
few,TRBV7-8,TRBJ2-7,TRBD2,TGTGCCAGCAGCCTGACTAGCGGGAGTGACTACGAGCAGTACTTC,CASSLTSGSDYEQYF
few,TRBV9,TRBJ2-1,TRBD2,TGTGCCAGCAGCGTAGATCTAGCGGAGTACAATGAGCAGTTCTTC,CASSVDLAEYNEQFF
NA,TRBV19,TRBJ2-1,TRBD2,TGTGCCAGTGGACTAGCGGGAGTCGTCACCTACAATGAGCAGTTCTTC,CASGLAGVVTYNEQFF
few,TRBV20-1,TRBJ1-5,NA,TGCAGTGCTAGAGATCGTGCCAGCGGCAGCAATCAGCCCCAGCATTTT,CSARDRASGSNQPQHF
few,TRBV7-8,TRBJ2-1,TRBD2,TGTGCCAGCAGCTCAAGCGGGACGAGCTCCTACAATGAGCAGTTCTTC,CASSSSGTSSYNEQFF